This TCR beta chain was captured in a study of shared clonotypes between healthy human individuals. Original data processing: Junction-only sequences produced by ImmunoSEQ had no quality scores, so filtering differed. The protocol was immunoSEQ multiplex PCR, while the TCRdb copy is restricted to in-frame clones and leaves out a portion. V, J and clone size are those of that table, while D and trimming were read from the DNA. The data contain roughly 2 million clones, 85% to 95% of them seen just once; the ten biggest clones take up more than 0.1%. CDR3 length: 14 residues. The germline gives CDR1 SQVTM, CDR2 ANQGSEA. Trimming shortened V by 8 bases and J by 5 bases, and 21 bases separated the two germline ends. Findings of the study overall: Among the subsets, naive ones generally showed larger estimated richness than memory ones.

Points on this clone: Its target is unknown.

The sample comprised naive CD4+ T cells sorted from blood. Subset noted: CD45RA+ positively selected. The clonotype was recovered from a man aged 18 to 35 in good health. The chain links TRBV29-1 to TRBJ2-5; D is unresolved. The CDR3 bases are TGCAGCCCTTTATTCGGAGCCCTGGGGGAGACCCAGTACTTC. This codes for CSPLFGALGETQYF. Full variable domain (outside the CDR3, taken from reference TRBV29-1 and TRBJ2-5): SAVISQKPSRDICQRGTSLTIQCQVDSQVTMMFWYRQQPGQSLTLIATANQGSEATYESGFVIDKFPISRPNLTFSTLTVSNMSPEDSSIYLCSPLFGALGETQYFGPGTRLLVL.